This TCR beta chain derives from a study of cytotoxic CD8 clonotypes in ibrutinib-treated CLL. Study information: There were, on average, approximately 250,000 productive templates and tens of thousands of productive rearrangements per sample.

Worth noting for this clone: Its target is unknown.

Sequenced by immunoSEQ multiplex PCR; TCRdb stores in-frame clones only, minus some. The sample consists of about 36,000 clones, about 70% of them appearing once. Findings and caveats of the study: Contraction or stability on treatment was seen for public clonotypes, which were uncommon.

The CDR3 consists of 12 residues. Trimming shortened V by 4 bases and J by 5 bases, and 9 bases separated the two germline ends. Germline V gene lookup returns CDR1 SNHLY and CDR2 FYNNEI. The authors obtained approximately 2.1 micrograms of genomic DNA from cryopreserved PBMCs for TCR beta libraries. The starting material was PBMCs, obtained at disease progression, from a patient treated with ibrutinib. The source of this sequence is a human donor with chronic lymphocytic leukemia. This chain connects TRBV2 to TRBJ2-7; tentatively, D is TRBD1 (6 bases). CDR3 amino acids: CASSVQGNEQYF. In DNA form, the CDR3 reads TGTGCCAGCAGTGTGCAGGGGAACGAGCAGTACTTC.